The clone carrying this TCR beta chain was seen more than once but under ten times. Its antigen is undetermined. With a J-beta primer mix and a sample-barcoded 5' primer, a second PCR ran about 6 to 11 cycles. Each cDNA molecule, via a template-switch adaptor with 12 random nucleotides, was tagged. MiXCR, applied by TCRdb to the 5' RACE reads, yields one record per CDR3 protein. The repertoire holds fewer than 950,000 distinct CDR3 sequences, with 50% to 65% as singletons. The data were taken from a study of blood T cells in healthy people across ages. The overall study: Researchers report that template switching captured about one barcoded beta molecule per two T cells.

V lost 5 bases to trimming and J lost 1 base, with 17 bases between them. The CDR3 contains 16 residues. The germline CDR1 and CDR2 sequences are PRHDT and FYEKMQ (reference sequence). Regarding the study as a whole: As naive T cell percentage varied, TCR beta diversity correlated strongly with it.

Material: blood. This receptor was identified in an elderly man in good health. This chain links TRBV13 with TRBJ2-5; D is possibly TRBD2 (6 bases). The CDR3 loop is CASSTQEAGSQETQYF. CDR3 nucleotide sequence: TGTGCCAGCAGCACCCAAGAAGCGGGTTCCCAAGAGACCCAGTACTTC. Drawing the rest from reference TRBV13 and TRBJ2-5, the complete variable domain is AAGVIQSPRHLIKEKRETATLKCYPIPRHDTVYWYQQGPGQDPQFLISFYEKMQSDKGSIPDRFSAQQFSDYHSELNMSSLELGDSALYFCASSTQEAGSQETQYFGPGTRLLVL.